This is a list of T cell receptor beta chains from one sample in a study of radiotherapy plus CTLA-4 blockade in lung cancer. The protocol was immunoSEQ multiplex PCR, while the TCRdb copy is restricted to in-frame clones and leaves out a portion. The data show over 80,000 clones, around 86% seen once. Material: peripheral blood, obtained from a patient treated with radiotherapy plus ipilimumab. All receptors derive from a human donor with non-small cell lung cancer that progressed on radiotherapy plus ipilimumab. The CDR3 runs from the conserved cysteine through the conserved F or W. The D gene is left open where the match is weak. Size is omitted from some rows. Given values are once, few, many or a class for expanded clones.

D	V	size	J	CDR3	DNA
.	TRBV29-1	.	TRBJ1-1	CSVGRPGTSMNTEAFF	TGCAGCGTTGGCCGTCCCGGGACCTCAATGAACACTGAAGCTTTCTTT
TRBD1	TRBV11-3	.	TRBJ2-2	CASSYLAGTGGLGELFF	TGTGCCAGCAGCTACCTAGCCGGGACAGGGGGCTTGGGGGAGCTGTTTTTT
.	TRBV7-2	.	TRBJ2-3	CASTQRGGETQYF	TGTGCCAGCACCCAGAGGGGGGGGGAAACGCAGTATTTT
.	TRBV4-3	.	TRBJ1-1	CASSQRWGMNTEAFF	TGCGCCAGCAGCCAACGCTGGGGCATGAACACTGAAGCTTTCTTT
TRBD2	TRBV12-5	.	TRBJ2-3	CASGLGLAHSTDTQYF	TGTGCTAGTGGTTTGGGACTAGCTCACTCCACAGATACGCAGTATTTT
.	TRBV7-9	.	TRBJ2-1	CASSPQGSYNEQFF	TGTGCCAGCAGCCCACAGGGATCCTACAATGAGCAGTTCTTC
.	TRBV2	.	TRBJ2-1	CASSWGRGINEQFF	TGTGCCAGCAGTTGGGGGCGGGGGATCAATGAGCAGTTCTTC
.	TRBV9	.	TRBJ1-6	CASSKTGSSPLHF	TGTGCCAGCAGCAAAACAGGGAGCTCACCCCTCCACTTT
.	TRBV5-1	.	TRBJ1-1	CASSLRRWEGRNTEAFF	TGCGCCAGCAGCTTGAGGAGGTGGGAGGGACGGAACACTGAAGCTTTCTTT
.	TRBV7-3	.	TRBJ1-2	CASSLTGGPPYGYTF	TGTGCCAGCAGCTTAACAGGGGGACCACCCTATGGCTACACCTTC
.	TRBV27	.	TRBJ2-7	CASSQLSRGGEYF	TGTGCCAGCAGTCAACTATCTCGCGGGGGCGAGTACTTC
.	TRBV28	.	TRBJ1-1	CASTLFRGTEAFF	TGTGCCAGCACCCTATTCAGGGGCACTGAAGCTTTCTTT
.	TRBV15	.	TRBJ2-3	CATSLGWSTDTQYF	TGTGCCACCTCTTTAGGTTGGAGCACAGATACGCAGTATTTT
.	TRBV27	.	TRBJ2-5	CASSPYAGRETQYF	TGTGCCAGCAGTCCCTATGCGGGGAGAGAGACCCAGTACTTC
.	TRBV10-3	.	TRBJ2-5	CAISVDPQETQYF	TGTGCCATCAGTGTGGACCCCCAAGAGACCCAGTACTTC
.	TRBV5-1	.	TRBJ2-2	CASSSDGPTNTGELFF	TGCGCCAGCAGCTCGGATGGACCTACGAACACCGGGGAGCTGTTTTTT
.	TRBV10-3	once	TRBJ1-2	CAISEGVSPNGYTF	TGTGCCATCAGTGAGGGGGTATCCCCAAATGGCTACACCTTC
.	TRBV11-3	.	TRBJ2-1	CASSLGPRDEQFF	TGTGCCAGCAGCTTAGGACCGAGAGATGAGCAGTTCTTC
TRBD1	TRBV19	.	TRBJ2-5	CASSLGQGGETQYF	TGTGCCAGTAGCCTCGGACAGGGCGGGGAGACCCAGTACTTC
TRBD1	TRBV19	.	TRBJ2-7	CASSPDRGGTYEQYF	TGTGCCAGTAGTCCGGACAGGGGGGGGACCTACGAGCAGTACTTC
.	TRBV27	.	TRBJ2-7	CASSPDYSSYEQYF	TGTGCCAGCAGTCCAGACTACAGCTCCTACGAGCAGTACTTC
.	TRBV11-1	.	TRBJ2-2	CASSFKRAVGGELFF	TGTGCCAGCAGCTTCAAGCGCGCCGTGGGAGGGGAGCTGTTTTTT
.	TRBV19	once	TRBJ1-5	CASSILRDSNQPQHF	TGTGCCAGTAGTATCCTCAGGGATAGCAATCAGCCCCAGCATTTT
.	TRBV19	.	TRBJ1-4	CASTSDQGRQKLFF	TGTGCCAGTACAAGTGATCAGGGAAGGCAAAAACTGTTTTTT
TRBD1	TRBV7-9	.	TRBJ2-2	CASSFSGGGGELFF	TGTGCCAGCAGCTTTTCAGGGGGCGGCGGGGAGCTGTTTTTT
TRBD2	TRBV9	.	TRBJ2-7	CASSVVGTSGYEQYF	TGTGCCAGCAGCGTAGTAGGGACTAGCGGCTACGAGCAGTACTTC
.	TRBV7-9	.	TRBJ1-2	CASSWDYSLGGYTF	TGTGCCAGCAGCTGGGACTACAGCTTGGGTGGCTACACCTTC
TRBD2	TRBV4-1	once	TRBJ2-5	CASSQDWGLARETQYF	TGCGCCAGCAGCCAAGATTGGGGACTAGCGAGGGAGACCCAGTACTTC
.	TRBV2	.	TRBJ2-7	CASSETRYEQYF	TGTGCCAGCAGTGAGACCCGTTACGAGCAGTACTTC
TRBD2	TRBV6-1	.	TRBJ2-1	CASSGLAGGISLEQFF	TGTGCCAGCAGTGGTCTAGCGGGGGGGATCTCCCTGGAGCAGTTCTTC
.	TRBV27	.	TRBJ1-4	CASSSVGTRPGSRTNEKLFF	TGTGCCAGCAGTTCGGTTGGCACGCGTCCGGGTTCGAGGACTAATGAAAAACTGTTTTTT
.	TRBV6-5	.	TRBJ2-7	CASSYGGSQSYEQYF	TGTGCCAGCAGTTACGGGGGATCCCAATCCTACGAGCAGTACTTC
.	TRBV5-1	.	TRBJ1-1	CASSTTPGGDTEAFF	TGCGCCAGCAGCACGACACCCGGAGGGGACACTGAAGCTTTCTTT
.	TRBV5-4	.	TRBJ1-1	CASSWGATNTEAFF	TGTGCCAGCAGCTGGGGGGCCACCAACACTGAAGCTTTCTTT
.	TRBV9	.	TRBJ1-6	CASSPDGGNSPLHF	TGTGCCAGCAGCCCCGACGGGGGGAATTCACCCCTCCACTTT
.	TRBV19	.	TRBJ2-3	CARKMGADTQYF	TGTGCCAGAAAGATGGGGGCAGATACGCAGTATTTT
TRBD2	TRBV30	.	TRBJ2-5	CAWSNGLAGGLETQYF	TGTGCCTGGAGTAACGGACTAGCGGGAGGTCTAGAGACCCAGTACTTC
.	TRBV10-2	.	TRBJ1-6	CASSESSGRVSPLHF	TGCGCCAGCAGTGAGTCGTCGGGACGAGTGTCACCCCTCCACTTT
.	TRBV7-2	.	TRBJ1-3	CASSLARQSYSGNTIYF	TGTGCCAGCAGCTTAGCGCGGCAGAGCTACTCTGGAAACACCATATATTTT
.	TRBV29-1	.	TRBJ2-1	CSVEDRGRIMNEQFF	TGCAGCGTTGAAGATAGGGGGAGGATTATGAATGAGCAGTTCTTC
TRBD2	TRBV5-1	.	TRBJ2-3	CASSRTGGGINTQYF	TGCGCCAGCAGCCGTACGGGCGGGGGAATAAATACGCAGTATTTT
TRBD2	TRBV4-1	.	TRBJ2-3	CASSQAGGASSTDTQYF	TGCGCCAGCAGCCAGGCGGGGGGCGCCTCTAGCACAGATACGCAGTATTTT
.	TRBV2	.	TRBJ1-2	CASSGGSAGLLYGYTF	TGTGCCAGCAGTGGTGGGTCAGCTGGGCTTCTATATGGCTACACCTTC
.	TRBV10-3	.	TRBJ2-3	CAISASQRTTDTQYF	TGTGCCATCAGTGCGAGCCAGCGGACCACAGATACGCAGTATTTT